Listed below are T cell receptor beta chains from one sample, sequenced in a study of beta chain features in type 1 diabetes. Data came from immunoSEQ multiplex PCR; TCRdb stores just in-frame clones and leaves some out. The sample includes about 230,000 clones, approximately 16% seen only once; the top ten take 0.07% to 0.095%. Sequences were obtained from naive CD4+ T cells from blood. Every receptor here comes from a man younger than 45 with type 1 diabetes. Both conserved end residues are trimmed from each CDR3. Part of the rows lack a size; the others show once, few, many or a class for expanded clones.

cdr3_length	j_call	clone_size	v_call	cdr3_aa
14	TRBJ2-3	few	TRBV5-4	ASSLKASGDTDTQY
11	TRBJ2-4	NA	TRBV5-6	ASSLITENIQY
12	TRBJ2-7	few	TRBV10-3	AISESTRSYEQY
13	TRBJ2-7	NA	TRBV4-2	ASSQTRGDSYEQY
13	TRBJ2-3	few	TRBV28	ASAPTGGAKDTQY
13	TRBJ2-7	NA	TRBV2	ASSPESGDDYEQY
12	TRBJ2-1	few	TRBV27	ASSHKTKPGRVF
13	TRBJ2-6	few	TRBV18	ASSPQGSGANVLT
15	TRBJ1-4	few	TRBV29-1	SGAGDPQDRTNEKLF
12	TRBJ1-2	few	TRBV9	ASSPRTRAPGYT
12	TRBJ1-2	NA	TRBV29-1	SVATLAGGFGYT
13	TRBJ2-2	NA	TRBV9	ASSARRGLSGELF
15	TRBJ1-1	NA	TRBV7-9	ASSRMGTGGMNTEAF
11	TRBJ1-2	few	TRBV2	AASGTGNYGYT
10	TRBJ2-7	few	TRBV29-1	SVVQGAREQY
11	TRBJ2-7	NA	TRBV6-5	ASSYIGSYEQY
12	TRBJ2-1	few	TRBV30	AWISRGARNEQF
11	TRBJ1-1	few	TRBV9	ASSTVRDTEAF
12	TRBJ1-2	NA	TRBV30	AWSVRQDYYGYT
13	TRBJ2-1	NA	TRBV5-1	ASSGYQGSGSEQF
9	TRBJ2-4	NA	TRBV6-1	ASRENRLQY
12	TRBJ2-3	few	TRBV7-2	ASSVGPSTDTQY